A selection of T cell receptor beta chains follows, all from one sample in a study of blood T cells in healthy people across ages. TCRdb re-called the 5' RACE reads with MiXCR, one entry per CDR3 protein. The table lists about 1.6 million distinct CDR3 sequences, roughly 32% of them singletons. The material sequenced was blood. The receptors come from a woman younger than 45 in good health. Each CDR3 is given with its conserved first and last residue. A D gene is named only where the DNA matches it firmly. Clone size, where shown, is once, few, many, or a class for clones that have expanded.

d_call j_call clone_size v_call cdr3_aa cdr3_nt
TRBD1 TRBJ2-1 few TRBV5-1 CASSLGGTGGIEQFF TGCGCCAGCAGCTTGGGCGGGACAGGGGGTATTGAGCAGTTCTTC
TRBD2 TRBJ2-1 few TRBV10-3 CAISESTGLAGYSYNEQFF TGTGCCATCAGTGAGTCGACAGGCCTAGCGGGTTACTCCTACAATGAGCAGTTCTTC
. TRBJ1-2 few TRBV20-1 CSASENYGYTF TGCAGTGCTAGCGAGAACTATGGCTACACCTTC
TRBD1 TRBJ1-1 few TRBV4-1 CASSLSPGQVNTEAFF TGCGCCAGCAGCTTAAGCCCGGGACAGGTGAACACTGAAGCTTTCTTT
. TRBJ2-1 few TRBV20-1 CSARRDPHNEQFF TGCAGTGCTAGACGAGACCCCCACAATGAGCAGTTCTTC
. TRBJ2-5 few TRBV5-1 CASSFKASGETQYF TGCGCCAGCAGCTTCAAGGCTTCGGGAGAGACCCAGTACTTC
. TRBJ2-5 . TRBV2 CASSDDLIAVPGTQYF TGTGCCAGCAGTGATGATTTAATAGCGGTCCCAGGGACCCAGTACTTC
. TRBJ1-1 few TRBV6-5 CASSRGSNTEAFF TGTGCCAGCTCCCGAGGATCGAACACTGAAGCTTTCTTT
TRBD2 TRBJ2-3 many TRBV12-3/TRBV12-4 CASSFLTAGVPDTQYF TGTGCCAGCAGTTTTTTGACAGCGGGAGTCCCAGATACGCAGTATTTT
TRBD2 TRBJ2-1 . TRBV10-3 CATSLADPYNEQFF TGTGCCACCTCACTAGCGGACCCCTACAATGAGCAGTTCTTC
TRBD2 TRBJ2-5 few TRBV4-2 CASSPRPGLVAQYF TGTGCCAGCAGCCCCCGGCCGGGACTAGTGGCCCAGTACTTC
. TRBJ2-3 . TRBV20-1 CSAGGGLTDTQYF TGCAGTGCGGGCGGTGGGTTAACAGATACGCAGTATTTT
. TRBJ2-3 many TRBV29-1 CSVWDGWTDTQYF TGCAGCGTTTGGGACGGCTGGACAGATACGCAGTATTTT